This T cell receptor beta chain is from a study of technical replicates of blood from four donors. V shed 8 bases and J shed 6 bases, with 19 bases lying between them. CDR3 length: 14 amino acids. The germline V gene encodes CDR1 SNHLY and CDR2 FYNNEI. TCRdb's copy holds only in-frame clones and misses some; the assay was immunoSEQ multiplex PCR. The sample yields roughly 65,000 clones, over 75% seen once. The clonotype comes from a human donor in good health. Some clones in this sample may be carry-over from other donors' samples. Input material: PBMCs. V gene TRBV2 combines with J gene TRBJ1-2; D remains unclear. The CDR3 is CASEGEARSHGYTF. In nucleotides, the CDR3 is TGTGCCAGCGAGGGAGAGGCGAGAAGTCATGGCTACACCTTC.